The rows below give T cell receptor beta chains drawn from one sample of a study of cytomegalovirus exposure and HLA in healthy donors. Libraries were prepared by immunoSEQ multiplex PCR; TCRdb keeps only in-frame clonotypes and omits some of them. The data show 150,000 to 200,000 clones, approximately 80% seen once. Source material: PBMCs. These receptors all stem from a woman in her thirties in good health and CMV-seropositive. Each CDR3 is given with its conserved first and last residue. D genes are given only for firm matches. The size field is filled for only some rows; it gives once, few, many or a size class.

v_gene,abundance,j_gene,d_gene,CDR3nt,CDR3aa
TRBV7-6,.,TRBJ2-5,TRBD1,TGTGCCAGCAGCTTAAAATCCCCAGGACAGGGGTTTGGAGAGACCCAGTACTTC,CASSLKSPGQGFGETQYF
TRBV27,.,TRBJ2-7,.,TGTGCCAGCAGTTTAAGAGCGAGGTCCGGACAAATCTACGAGCAGTACTTC,CASSLRARSGQIYEQYF
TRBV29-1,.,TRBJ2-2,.,TGCAGCGTTGGACACCTCCCCGGGGAGCTGTTTTTT,CSVGHLPGELFF
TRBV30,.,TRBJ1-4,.,TGTGCCTGGAGTGAGGACAGCAATGAAAAACTGTTTTTT,CAWSEDSNEKLFF
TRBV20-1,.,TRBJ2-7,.,TGCAGTGCTAGCTATTCCTACGAGCAGTACTTC,CSASYSYEQYF
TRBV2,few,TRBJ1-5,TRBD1,TGTGCCAGCAGTGAGGGTTTTGACAGGGTCGATCAGCCCCAGCATTTT,CASSEGFDRVDQPQHF
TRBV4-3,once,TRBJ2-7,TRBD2,TGCGCCAGCAGCCACGTAGCGGGGGGACACTCCTACGAGCAGTACTTC,CASSHVAGGHSYEQYF
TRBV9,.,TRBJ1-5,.,TGTGCCAGCAGCCCCTACGGGATGGGTCAGCCCCAGCATTTT,CASSPYGMGQPQHF
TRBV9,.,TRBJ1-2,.,TGTGCCAGCAGCGCCGGGGGGGGTGGCTACACCTTC,CASSAGGGGYTF
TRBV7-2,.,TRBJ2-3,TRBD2,TGTGCCAGCAGCTTTCTCAAGCGGGGGGTAGATACGCAGTATTTT,CASSFLKRGVDTQYF
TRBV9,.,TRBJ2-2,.,TGTGCCAGCAGCGTAGCCCCACATGTCGTCGGGGAGCTGTTTTTT,CASSVAPHVVGELFF
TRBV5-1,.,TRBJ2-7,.,TGCGCCAGCAGCTTATCCCAGGGTCGGGACTACGAGCAGTACTTC,CASSLSQGRDYEQYF
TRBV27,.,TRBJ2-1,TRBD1,TGTGCCAGCAGTTTAGCCCAGGGGGCAAGAGAGCAGTTCTTC,CASSLAQGAREQFF
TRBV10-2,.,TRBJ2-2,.,TGCGCCAGCGCACAGGGAAGGACCGGGGAGCTGTTTTTT,CASAQGRTGELFF
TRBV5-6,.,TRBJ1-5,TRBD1,TGTGCCAGCAGCCCGCAAGGACAGGGAAATCAGCCCCAGCATTTT,CASSPQGQGNQPQHF
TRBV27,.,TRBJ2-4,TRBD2,TGTGCCAGCAGTTTAAGTTCCACTAGCGGGGGCCTTATCCAAAACATTCAGTACTTC,CASSLSSTSGGLIQNIQYF
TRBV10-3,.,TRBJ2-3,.,TGTGCCATCAGTGAATTGGGGGGAATTGCAGATACGCAGTATTTT,CAISELGGIADTQYF
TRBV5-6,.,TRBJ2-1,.,TGTGCCAGCAGCTTAGACCCCTCGGCGGATGAGCAGTTCTTC,CASSLDPSADEQFF
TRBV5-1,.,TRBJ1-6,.,TGCGCCAGCAGCCAATCGACAGGACAAAATTCACCCCTCCACTTT,CASSQSTGQNSPLHF
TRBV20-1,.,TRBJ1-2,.,TGCAGTGTAACCAGGGCCAGTGGCTACACCTTC,CSVTRASGYTF
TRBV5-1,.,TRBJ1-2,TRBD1,TGCGCCAGCAGCGCGACCGGGACAGCGAACTATGGCTACACCTTC,CASSATGTANYGYTF
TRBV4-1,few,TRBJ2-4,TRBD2,TGCGCCAGCAGCCAAGATAGAATAGCGGGGGGGCAGGACATTCAGTACTTC,CASSQDRIAGGQDIQYF
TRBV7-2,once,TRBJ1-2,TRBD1,TGTGCCAGCAGCTTAGAATCTGGCAGGGGGTTGTATGGCTACACCTTC,CASSLESGRGLYGYTF
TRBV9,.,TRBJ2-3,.,TGTGCCAGCTCCCTAGGGGGACCGACCCGTTTAGATACGCAGTATTTT,CASSLGGPTRLDTQYF
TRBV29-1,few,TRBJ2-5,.,TGCAGCGTTGAAGGAGAATCCGACTCCCTCCTGACCCAGTACTTC,CSVEGESDSLLTQYF
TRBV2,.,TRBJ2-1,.,TGTGCCAGCAGTGCAGGGGGAGCGGGTTGGCAGTTCTTC,CASSAGGAGWQFF
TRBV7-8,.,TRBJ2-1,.,TGTGCCAGCAGCCCCCTTTGGGTACTAATCGCCGGGGGTGAGCAGTTCTTC,CASSPLWVLIAGGEQFF
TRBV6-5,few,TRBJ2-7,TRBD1,TGTGCCAGCAGTTACCTGACAGGGGGCAAATACGAGCAGTACTTC,CASSYLTGGKYEQYF
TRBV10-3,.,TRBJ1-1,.,TGTGCCATCAGTGAGTCCTGGCAGTCCACTGAAGCTTTCTTT,CAISESWQSTEAFF